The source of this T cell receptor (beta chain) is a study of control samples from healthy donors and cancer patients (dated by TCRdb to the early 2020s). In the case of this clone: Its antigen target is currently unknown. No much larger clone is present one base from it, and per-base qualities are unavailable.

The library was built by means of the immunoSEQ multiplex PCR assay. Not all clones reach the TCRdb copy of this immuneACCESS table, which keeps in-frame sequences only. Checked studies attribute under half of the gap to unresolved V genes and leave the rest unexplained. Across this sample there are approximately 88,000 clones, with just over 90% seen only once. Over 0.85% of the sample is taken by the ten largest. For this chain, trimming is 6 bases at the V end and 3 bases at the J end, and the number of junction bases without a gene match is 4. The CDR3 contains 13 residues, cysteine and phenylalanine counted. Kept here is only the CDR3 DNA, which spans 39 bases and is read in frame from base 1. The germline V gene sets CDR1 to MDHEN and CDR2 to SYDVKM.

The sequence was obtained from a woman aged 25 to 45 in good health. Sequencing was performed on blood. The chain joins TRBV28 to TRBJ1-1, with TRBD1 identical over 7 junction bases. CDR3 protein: CASRGQGDTEAFF. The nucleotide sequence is TGTGCCAGCAGAGGGCAGGGGGACACTGAAGCTTTCTTT.